The 3 T cell receptor beta chains given below trace back to one sample, sequenced in a study of cytomegalovirus exposure and HLA in healthy donors. The PCR made use of 60 Vbeta and 13 Jbeta primers. The method was immunoSEQ multiplex PCR; TCRdb's version includes in-frame clones alone and lacks a portion of them. Of some 140,000 clones listed, roughly three quarters are singletons. What was sequenced was PBMCs. The receptors were gathered from a man aged 30 to 39 in good health and CMV-seropositive.

V usage is TRBV15 and J usage is TRBJ1-1; 8 nucleotides line up with TRBD1. Germline V gene lookup returns CDR1 LNHNV and CDR2 YYDKDF (reference sequence). Trimming cost V 0 bases and J 5 bases; bases outside gene matches: 8. The CDR3 sequence is 16 residues long. Here the CDR3 reads CATSRDLGRGRTEAFF. The CDR3 region has the DNA TGTGCCACCAGCAGAGATTTGGGCAGGGGGCGAACTGAAGCTTTCTTT.

The chain couples TRBV6-5 to TRBJ2-3, with 12 positions matching TRBD1. The CDR3 is made up of 16 amino acids. J was trimmed by 4 bases and V by 2 bases; bases with no gene match: 4. The V gene's germline CDR1 is MNHEY and CDR2 SVGAGI. CDR3 nucleotides: TGTGCCAGCAGTTACGGCGGGACAGGGGGCGCAGATACGCAGTATTTT. Translation gives CASSYGGTGGADTQYF.

The chain joins TRBV29-1 to TRBJ1-3, with D unresolved. This CDR3 region has 14 residues. In germline, CDR1 is SQVTM, CDR2 ANQGSEA. With 3 bases removed from V and 4 bases from J, the gap between germline ends came to 13 bases. Here the CDR3 reads CSVDPRPGGNTIYF. CDR3 nucleotides: TGCAGCGTTGACCCTAGGCCGGGGGGAAACACCATATATTTT.